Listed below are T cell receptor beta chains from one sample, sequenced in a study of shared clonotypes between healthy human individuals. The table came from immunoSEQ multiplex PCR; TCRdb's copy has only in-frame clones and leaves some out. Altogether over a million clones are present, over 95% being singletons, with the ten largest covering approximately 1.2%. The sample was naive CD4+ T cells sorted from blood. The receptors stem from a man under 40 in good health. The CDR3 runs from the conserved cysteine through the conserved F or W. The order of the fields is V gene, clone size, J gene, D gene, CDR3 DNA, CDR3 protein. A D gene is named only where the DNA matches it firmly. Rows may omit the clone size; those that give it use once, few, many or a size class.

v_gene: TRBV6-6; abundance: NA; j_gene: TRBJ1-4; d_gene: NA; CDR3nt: TGTGCCAGCACCCTGGGGGGGGGTAATGAAAAACTGTTTTTT; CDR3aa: CASTLGGGNEKLFF
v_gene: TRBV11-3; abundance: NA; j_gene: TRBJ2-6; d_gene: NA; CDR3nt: TGTGCCAGCAGCATAGGTCCTCGACAAAGTCGGGCCAACGTCCTGACTTTC; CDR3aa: CASSIGPRQSRANVLTF
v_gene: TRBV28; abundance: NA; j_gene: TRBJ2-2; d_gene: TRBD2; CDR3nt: TGTGCCAGCAGTTTATGGGCGGGAGGGGGACCCGGGGAGCTGTTTTTT; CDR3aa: CASSLWAGGGPGELFF
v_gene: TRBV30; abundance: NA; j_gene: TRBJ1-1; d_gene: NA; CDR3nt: TGTGCCTGGAATCTACAGGGAAGAGCTTTCTTT; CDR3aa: CAWNLQGRAFF
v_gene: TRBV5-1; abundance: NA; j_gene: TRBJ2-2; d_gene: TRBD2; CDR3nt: TGCGCCAGCAGGTCCCTCGGTGGCGGGGGACCCGAAGGGGAGCTGTTTTTT; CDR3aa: CASRSLGGGGPEGELFF
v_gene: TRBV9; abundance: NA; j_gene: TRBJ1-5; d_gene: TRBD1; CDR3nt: TGTGCCAGCAGCGAGGGCCCAGGGGGCGGCCAGCCCCAGCATTTT; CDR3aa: CASSEGPGGGQPQHF
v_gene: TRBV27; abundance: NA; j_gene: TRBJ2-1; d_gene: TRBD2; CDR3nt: TGTGCCAGCATTGGTAGCGGGAGGGCCAGGGGGAAGAAGTTCTTC; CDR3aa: CASIGSGRARGKKFF
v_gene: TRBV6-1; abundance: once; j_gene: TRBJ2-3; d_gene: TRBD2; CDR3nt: TGTGCCAGCAGTGAAGCTTCCCTAGCGGGAATGTCAGATACGCAGTATTTT; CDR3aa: CASSEASLAGMSDTQYF
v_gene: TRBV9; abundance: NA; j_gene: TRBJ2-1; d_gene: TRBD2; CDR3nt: TGTGCCAGCAGCTCCCGGAGTAGCGGGGCCTCCTACAATGAGCAGTTCTTC; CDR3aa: CASSSRSSGASYNEQFF
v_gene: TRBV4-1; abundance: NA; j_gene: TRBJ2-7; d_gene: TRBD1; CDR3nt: TGCGCCAGCAGCCAAGAAACAGGGGTCCGCTACGAGCAGTACTTC; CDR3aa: CASSQETGVRYEQYF
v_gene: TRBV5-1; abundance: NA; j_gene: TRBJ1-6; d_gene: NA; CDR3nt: TGCGCCAGCAGCAGAGATAATGGTTCACCCCTCCACTTT; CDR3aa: CASSRDNGSPLHF
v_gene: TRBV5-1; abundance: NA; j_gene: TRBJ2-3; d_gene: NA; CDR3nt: TGCGCCAGCAGCTTGGATGGCACTAGCACAGATACGCAGTATTTT; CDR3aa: CASSLDGTSTDTQYF
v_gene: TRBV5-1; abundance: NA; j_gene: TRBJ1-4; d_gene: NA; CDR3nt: TGCGCCAGCAGCTTGGGTAAACAGGACCTAGTTAACGAAAAACTGTTTTTT; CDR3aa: CASSLGKQDLVNEKLFF
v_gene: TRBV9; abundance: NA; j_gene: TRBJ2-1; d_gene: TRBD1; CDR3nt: TGTGCCAGCAGCGTAGCTGGGGGACAGCTTAACAATGAGCAGTTCTTC; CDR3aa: CASSVAGGQLNNEQFF
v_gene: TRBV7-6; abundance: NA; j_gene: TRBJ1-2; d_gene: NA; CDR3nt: TGTGCCAGCAGCTTAAGGGGGAGCAATGGCTACACCTTC; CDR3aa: CASSLRGSNGYTF
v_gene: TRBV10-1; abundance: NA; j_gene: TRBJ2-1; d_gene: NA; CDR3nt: TGCGCCAGCAGTGAAAGACTCGGGGATTACAATGAGCAGTTCTTC; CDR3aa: CASSERLGDYNEQFF
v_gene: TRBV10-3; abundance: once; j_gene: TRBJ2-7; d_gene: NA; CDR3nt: TGTGCCATCAGTTCCTCCTACGAGCAGTACTTC; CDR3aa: CAISSSYEQYF
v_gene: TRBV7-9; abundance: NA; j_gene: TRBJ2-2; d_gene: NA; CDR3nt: TGTGCCAGCAGCCGCCTTGATGGGGTCGGGAACACCGGGGAGCTGTTTTTT; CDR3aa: CASSRLDGVGNTGELFF
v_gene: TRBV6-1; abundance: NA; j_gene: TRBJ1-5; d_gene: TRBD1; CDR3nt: TGTGCCAGCAGTGAACCACAGGGGGTGGGCAATCAGCCCCAGCATTTT; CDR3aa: CASSEPQGVGNQPQHF
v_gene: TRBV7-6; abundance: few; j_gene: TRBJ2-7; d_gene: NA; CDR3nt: TGTGCCAGCAGCTCCGACTTGGGCTACGAGCAGTACTTC; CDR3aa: CASSSDLGYEQYF
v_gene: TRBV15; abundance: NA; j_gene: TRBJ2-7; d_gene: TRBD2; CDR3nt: TGTGCCACCAGCAGAGATTCTAGCGGGAGTGCCTACGAGCAGTACTTC; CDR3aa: CATSRDSSGSAYEQYF
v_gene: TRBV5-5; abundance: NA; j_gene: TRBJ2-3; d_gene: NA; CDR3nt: TGTGCCAGCAGCCTTAGGAGGAACACAGATACGCAGTATTTT; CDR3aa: CASSLRRNTDTQYF
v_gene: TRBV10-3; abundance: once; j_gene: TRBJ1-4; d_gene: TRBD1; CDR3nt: TGTGCCATCGCCCGAGACAGGGGAAATGAAAAACTGTTTTTT; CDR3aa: CAIARDRGNEKLFF
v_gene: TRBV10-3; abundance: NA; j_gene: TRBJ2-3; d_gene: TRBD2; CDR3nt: TGTGCCACCACAGCGGGAGCGTCAACTAGCACAGATACGCAGTATTTT; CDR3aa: CATTAGASTSTDTQYF
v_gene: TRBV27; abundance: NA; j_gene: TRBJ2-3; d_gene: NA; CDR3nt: TGTGCCAGCACAGAGTTTGGGGTAGTGATTTCGACAGATACGCAGTATTTT; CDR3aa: CASTEFGVVISTDTQYF